The 4 T cell receptor beta chains listed next were all sequenced from one sample in a study of shared clonotypes between healthy human individuals. Generated by immunoSEQ multiplex PCR, the TCRdb table keeps only in-frame clones and is missing some. The sample holds some 1 million clones; roughly 75% are singletons and the top ten take roughly 1.5%. Sequenced: memory CD4+ T cells sorted from blood. Subset specified: CD45RA-negative fraction. The source is a man aged 18 to 29 in good health.

This chain links TRBV10-3 with TRBJ2-3, with 11 bases fitting TRBD2. This CDR3 is built from 15 residues. CDR1 and CDR2 (germline): ENHRY, SYGVKD. V trimming: 5 bases; J trimming: 5 bases; junction bases outside the gene matches: 6. In nucleotides, the CDR3 is TGTGCCATCAGTACACGACTAGCGGGAATAGATACGCAGTATTTT. Translating it yields CAISTRLAGIDTQYF.

This rearrangement joins TRBV6-5 to TRBJ1-2, with 9 bases aligning to TRBD1. V trimming: 2 bases; J trimming: 5 bases; junction bases outside the gene matches: 3. CDR3 length: 14 residues. CDR1 MNHEY and CDR2 SVGAGI come from the germline V gene. CDR3 coding DNA: TGTGCCAGCAGTTACGGACAGGGGAAATATGGCTACACCTTC. This codes for CASSYGQGKYGYTF.

Worth noting for this clone: This sample also contains other DNA sequences that code for the same CDR3. The rearrangement joins TRBV5-1 to TRBJ1-3; 7 positions agree with TRBD1. Germline CDR1 reads SGHRS; CDR2 reads YFSETQ. Trimming cost V 4 bases and J 3 bases; bases outside gene matches: 4. The CDR3 sequence is 14 residues long. CDR3 protein: CASSPGTVGNTIYF. In DNA form, the CDR3 reads TGCGCCAGCAGCCCCGGGACAGTTGGAAACACCATATATTTT.

V gene TRBV7-9 combines with J gene TRBJ2-7; 7 bases fit TRBD2. The V gene end was trimmed by 1 base and the J gene end by 4 bases; junction bases not matched to a gene: 10. The CDR3 has 16 amino acids. Germline V gene sequence: CDR1 SEHNR, CDR2 FQNEAQ (reference sequence). CDR3 residues: CASSLVPGLELYEQYF. As DNA, the CDR3 is TGTGCCAGCAGCTTAGTACCAGGACTAGAACTTTACGAGCAGTACTTC.